Below are 18 T cell receptor beta chains sequenced from a single sample in a study of PD-1 blockade in classical Hodgkin lymphoma. Repertoires were generated with immunoSEQ multiplex PCR, while TCRdb's copy carries only in-frame clones and drops some. The top ten hold 6.5% to 9% of the sample, which has tens of thousands of clones, about 85% seen once. As for time point: cycle 4 day 1 (C4D1), after 5 to 7 weeks of nivolumab. Following autologous stem cell transplantation, relapse occurred in every patient, and exposure to brentuximab vedotin varied. The source was peripheral blood mononuclear cells (PBMCs), collected before the fourth cycle of nivolumab. The receptors here all came from a human donor with classical Hodgkin lymphoma.

The genes are TRBV7-9 and TRBJ2-7, with D uncertain. Germline CDR1 SEHNR, CDR2 FQNEAQ (reference sequence). This CDR3 is built from 14 residues. The V gene lost 0 bases and the J gene lost 0 bases, with 6 bases spanning the gap. CDR3 in DNA: TGTGCCAGCAGCTTAGCGCAAGTCTCCTACGAGCAGTACTTC. Amino acid sequence: CASSLAQVSYEQYF. The variable domain in full, with the rest retrieved from reference TRBV7-9 and TRBJ2-7, is DTGVSQNPRHKITKRGQNVTFRCDPISEHNRLYWYRQTLGQGPEFLTYFQNEAQLEKSRLLSDRFSAERPKGSFSTLEIQRTEQGDSAMYLCASSLAQVSYEQYFGPGTRLTVT.

V is TRBV28 and J is TRBJ1-2; 11 positions match TRBD1. Per germline, CDR1 MDHEN and CDR2 SYDVKM. The V gene end was trimmed by 7 bases and the J gene end by 5 bases; junction bases not matched to a gene: 12. The CDR3 contains 16 residues. CDR3 in amino acids: CASKVSGQGGSYGYTF. CDR3 sequence (DNA): TGTGCCAGCAAAGTTTCGGGACAGGGGGGGTCGTATGGCTACACCTTC.

This clone was counted once. The chain links TRBV29-1 to TRBJ1-1; a possible D gene is TRBD1 (6 bases). V was cut by 1 base and J by 5 bases, with 11 bases left in between. CDR3 length: 13 amino acids. Germline V CDR1 and CDR2: SQVTM, ANQGSEA. The CDR3 here is CSVEGQVRTEAFF. In DNA, the CDR3 is TGCAGCGTTGAAGGACAGGTTCGGACTGAAGCTTTCTTT.

The V call is TRBV7-8, the J call TRBJ2-7, with D perhaps matching TRBD2 (6 bases). CDR3 length: 14 residues. V was clipped by 2 bases and J by 2 bases, with 10 bases between them. The germline V gene has CDR1 SGHVS and CDR2 FQNEAQ. As DNA, the CDR3 is TGTGCCAGCAGCTTAACTAGCAAGGCCTACGAGCAGTACTTC. Translation: CASSLTSKAYEQYF.

The J gene is TRBJ2-7, the V gene TRBV6-6; D not resolved. The CDR3 has 15 residues. V dropped 5 bases and J dropped 4 bases, with 18 bases sitting between them. The germline CDR1 and CDR2 sequences are MNHNY and SVGAGI (reference sequence). The CDR3 nucleotides read TGTGCCAGCAGTGATAACGCTCGAGGAGTTTACGAGCAGTACTTC. It translates to CASSDNARGVYEQYF.

This clone was seen once. The rearrangement joins TRBV4-1 to TRBJ2-3, with D tentatively TRBD1 or TRBD2 (6 bases each). Germline V gene lookup returns CDR1 MGHRA and CDR2 YSYEKL. V lost 5 bases to trimming and J lost 5 bases, with 17 bases between them. The CDR3 consists of 15 residues. The CDR3 loop reads CASSSPEGGKDTQYF. CDR3 DNA sequence: TGCGCCAGCAGCTCTCCGGAGGGGGGCAAAGATACGCAGTATTTT.

This clone occurred once. The CDR3 region has the DNA TGCGCCAGCAGCTTGGGGACCGGGAGGGCACCCCTCCACTTT. It specifies CASSLGTGRAPLHF. The chain joins TRBV5-1 to TRBJ1-6; unclear D gene. The CDR3 runs 14 residues. V was cut by 0 bases and J by 11 bases, with 12 bases left in between. Germline V lookup: CDR1 SGHRS, CDR2 YFSETQ. Based on the CDR3 plus reference TRBV5-1 and TRBJ1-6, the full variable domain is KAGVTQTPRYLIKTRGQQVTLSCSPISGHRSVSWYQQTPGQGLQFLFEYFSETQRNKGNFPGRFSGRQFSNSRSEMNVSTLELGDSALYLCASSLGTGRAPLHFGNGTRLTVT.

The chain is built from TRBV30 and TRBJ1-5; 7 bases are a match to TRBD1. The CDR3 has 19 residues. J lost 0 bases, V lost 0 bases, and 14 bases had no gene match. Germline V gene sequence: CDR1 GTSNPN, CDR2 SVGIG (reference sequence). The CDR3 DNA is TGTGCCTGGAGTGTACAAAGATCGTGGGGACAGTATAGCAATCAGCCCCAGCATTTT. It is translated as CAWSVQRSWGQYSNQPQHF.

The chain recombines TRBV18 with TRBJ1-4; D remains ambiguous. From germline, CDR1 is KGHSH and CDR2 LQKENI. Trimming stripped 5 bases from V and 10 bases from J, with 14 bases between. This CDR3 spans 13 amino acids. The CDR3 DNA reads TGTGCCAGCTCAAAAGATGAGGGCGGAAAACTGTTTTTT. This gives the protein CASSKDEGGKLFF.

This chain links TRBV6-1 with TRBJ1-5, with 10 positions matching TRBD1. Germline V gene data show CDR1 as MNHNS and CDR2 as SASEGT. The CDR3 runs 15 residues. V dropped 5 bases and J dropped 4; count of bases not matched to a gene: 5. CDR3: CASSSGTGENQPQHF. The CDR3 DNA reads as TGTGCCAGCAGTTCCGGGACAGGGGAAAATCAGCCCCAGCATTTT.

Turning to this clone: The germline gene is not matched at one end of the junction; a read error may be the cause. The chain combines TRBV19 with TRBJ1-5; 7 nucleotides align to TRBD1. The CDR3 totals 17 residues. The germline V gene has CDR1 LNHDA and CDR2 SQIVND (reference sequence). The CDR3, as DNA: TGTGCCAGTAGTTGGAGGAGTGGGGAACAGGGGCAATCAGCCCCAGCATTT. Its translation: CASSWRSGEQGQSAPAF. Full variable domain (outside the CDR3, taken from reference TRBV19 and TRBJ1-5): DGGITQSPKYLFRKEGQNVTLSCEQNLNHDAMYWYRQDPGQGLRLIYYSQIVNDFQKGDIAEGYSVSREKKESFPLTVTSAQKNPTAFYLCASSWRSGEQGQSAPAFGDGTRLSIL.

The genes are TRBV11-2 and TRBJ2-5; D not certain. V was shortened by 4 bases and J by 1 base, with 7 bases between the two germline ends. The CDR3 runs to 13 residues. From germline, CDR1 is SGHAT and CDR2 FQNNGV. The DNA of the CDR3 is TGTGCCAGCAGCTACCGGGTCCAAGAGACCCAGTACTTC. It translates to CASSYRVQETQYF.

The chain couples TRBV6-5 to TRBJ1-2; TRBD1 is a possible D gene (5 bases). Germline V gives CDR1 MNHEY, CDR2 SVGAGI. V gave up 6 bases and J gave up 8 bases, with 16 bases separating them. This CDR3 spans 13 amino acids. The CDR3: CASSPQAGLGYTF. The CDR3 DNA reads TGTGCCAGCAGCCCCCAGGCAGGGTTGGGCTACACCTTC.

This chain links TRBV27 with TRBJ2-7; D possibly corresponds to TRBD1 (5 bases). With 9 bases removed from V and 0 bases from J, the gap between germline ends came to 15 bases. CDR3 size: 14 residues. Germline V gene data show CDR1 as MNHEY and CDR2 as SMNVEV (reference sequence). CDR3 nucleotides: TGTGCCAGTCGCTCCCCGGACACCTCCTACGAGCAGTACTTC. It yields the protein CASRSPDTSYEQYF.

The J gene is TRBJ1-6, the V gene TRBV6-5; D not resolved. CDR3 length: 13 residues. The V end was cut by 5 bases, the J end by 7 bases, with 9 bases between. CDR1 is MNHEY, CDR2 SVGAGI, per germline. The CDR3 bases are TGTGCCAGCAGTCCACAGCGCAATTCACCCCTCCACTTT. It specifies CASSPQRNSPLHF.

The CDR3 here is CASSIPTGSGNTIYF. CDR3 nucleotides: TGTGCCAGCAGCATACCCACAGGGTCTGGAAACACCATATATTTT. The chain joins TRBV7-6 to TRBJ1-3; D perhaps matches TRBD1 (6 bases). CDR1 and CDR2 from the germline V gene are SGHVS and FNYEAQ. The CDR3 consists of 15 residues. Trimming left V 5 bases short and J 1 base short, with 12 bases between. Looking up the rest from reference TRBV7-6 and TRBJ1-3 gives the full variable domain: GAGVSQSPRYKVTKRGQDVALRCDPISGHVSLYWYRQALGQGPEFLTYFNYEAQQDKSGLPNDRFSAERPEGSISTLTIQRTEQRDSAMYRCASSIPTGSGNTIYFGEGSWLTVV.

The CDR3 reads CASTRGTGELFF. Here the CDR3 DNA reads TGTGCCAGTACCAGAGGGACCGGGGAGCTGTTTTTT. The V and J genes are TRBV25-1 and TRBJ2-2; possibly TRBD2 for D (5 bases). This CDR3 is 12 amino acids long. The V end was cut by 9 bases, the J end by 5 bases, with 10 bases between. From germline, CDR1 is MGHDK and CDR2 SYGVNS.

The CDR3 DNA is TGTGCCAGCAGTCGGGACTGGCTCCCCGTTATCGCGCAGTATTTT. Protein product: CASSRDWLPVIAQYF. V usage is TRBV27 and J usage is TRBJ2-3; a possible D gene is TRBD2 (6 bases). The CDR3 has 15 amino acids. Trimming cost V 5 bases and J 10 bases, with 22 bases left between them. CDR1 MNHEY and CDR2 SMNVEV come from the germline V gene (reference sequence).